The 26 T cell receptor beta chains below come from one sample, sequenced in a study of spatial heterogeneity in lung cancer. TCRdb reprocessed the 5' RACE reads via MiXCR and lists one record per CDR3 protein. The repertoire has 20,000 to 25,000 distinct CDR3 sequences, 3.5% to 5% of them found once; the top ten carry over 7%. Time point: sample taken at primary tumor resection. TCRs were sequenced from unsorted whole RNA of tumor, nontumor lung or PBMC. The sequenced sample was PBMCs, obtained at surgery. The receptors were gathered from a male donor with early-stage non-small cell lung cancer.

This sequence joins TRBV18 and TRBJ2-6; 8 bases match TRBD1. This CDR3 has 19 residues. CDR1 is KGHSH, CDR2 LQKENI, per germline. Trimming removed 8 bases from V and 0 bases from J; junction bases left unmatched: 15. The CDR3 nucleotides read TGTGCCAGCGCTATCCTCCCGGGACAGGCGATCTCTGGGGCCAACGTCCTGACTTTC. Its protein is CASAILPGQAISGANVLTF.

In its sample, this clonotype was seen many times. V is TRBV29-1 and J is TRBJ2-3; D uncertain. Trimming removed 5 bases from V and 6 bases from J, with 12 bases in between. Germline loops: CDR1 SQVTM, CDR2 ANQGSEA. The CDR3 consists of 12 residues. CDR3 sequence (DNA): TGCAGCGTTTCGAAAGGGCCGGATACGCAGTATTTT. Amino acid sequence: CSVSKGPDTQYF.

This clonotype showed up many times. The chain carries TRBV28 and TRBJ2-1; D remains unclear. The germline V gene has CDR1 MDHEN and CDR2 SYDVKM. The germline V and J ends were trimmed by 3 bases and 0 bases, with 24 bases remaining between them. The CDR3 spans 20 residues. CDR3 DNA: TGTGCCAGCAGTTTGCAGACCCGGAGAGGCCGCCTCGGCTCCTACAATGAGCAGTTCTTC. It codes for CASSLQTRRGRLGSYNEQFF.

V is TRBV5-1 and J is TRBJ2-3; tentatively, D is TRBD2 (5 bases). Germline assignment: CDR1 SGHRS and CDR2 YFSETQ. The CDR3 spans 16 residues. V lost 4 bases to trimming and J lost 1 base, with 16 bases between them. CDR3 DNA: TGCGCCAGCAGCATGCAAATAGCGCTTGGCACAGATACGCAGTATTTT. Its protein product is CASSMQIALGTDTQYF.

This clonotype was recorded at least ten times. The rearrangement joins TRBV7-3 to TRBJ1-1, with D possibly matching TRBD1 (5 bases). Trimming removed 1 base from V and 4 bases from J, with 7 bases in between. The germline CDR1 and CDR2 sequences are SGHTA and FQGTGA. The CDR3 is made up of 13 amino acids. The CDR3 DNA reads as TGTGCCAGCAGCTTAAAACAGGCCACTGAAGCTTTCTTT. Its translation is CASSLKQATEAFF.

In its sample, this clonotype was seen many times. CDR3 DNA sequence: TGTGCCTGGAGTGATCTGGGAGCCACTGAAGCTTTCTTT. Its protein product is CAWSDLGATEAFF. The rearrangement joins TRBV30 to TRBJ1-1, with no clear D. Trimming removed 1 base from V and 4 bases from J, with 10 bases in between. The CDR3 length is 13 residues. Germline-derived CDR1 and CDR2 are GTSNPN and SVGIG (reference sequence).

This rearrangement joins TRBV7-9 to TRBJ2-5; 11 nucleotides align to TRBD2. CDR1 SEHNR and CDR2 FQNEAQ come from the germline V gene (reference sequence). V shed 5 bases, J shed 12 bases, and the junction held 11 bases outside the gene matches. The CDR3 extends over 14 amino acids. The CDR3 sequence is CASSPPTSGAAKYF. As DNA, the CDR3 is TGTGCCAGCAGCCCACCGACTAGCGGGGCGGCTAAGTACTTC.

This clonotype has ten or more counts. The chain links TRBV6-1 to TRBJ2-1, with TRBD2 matching over 12 bases. In germline, CDR1 is MNHNS, CDR2 SASEGT. With V trimmed by 4 bases and J by 8 bases, 6 bases remained unmatched. This CDR3 has 15 residues. CDR3 sequence (DNA): TGTGCCAGCAGTGGAGAGACTAGCGGGAGCGATGAGCAGTTCTTC. This gives the protein CASSGETSGSDEQFF.

The CDR3 DNA is TGTGCCAGCAGTTACTCGCTGGATACAACCGTTCAGTACTTC. Translating it yields CASSYSLDTTVQYF. This rearrangement joins TRBV6-5 to TRBJ2-4; D remains unclear. Germline loops: CDR1 MNHEY, CDR2 SVGAGI. The germline V and J ends were trimmed by 0 bases and 11 bases, with 14 bases remaining between them. The CDR3 is 14 residues long.

The table lists this clonotype with many counts. The V call is TRBV7-9, the J call TRBJ1-1; no definite D call. Trimming cost V 5 bases and J 1 base, with 8 bases left between them. The CDR3 loop spans 13 amino acids. Germline V lookup: CDR1 SEHNR, CDR2 FQNEAQ (reference sequence). The CDR3 protein is CASSVTSNTEAFF. The CDR3 coding sequence is TGTGCCAGCAGCGTGACATCGAACACTGAAGCTTTCTTT. The complete variable domain, with remaining parts taken from reference TRBV7-9 and TRBJ1-1, reads DTGVSQNPRHKITKRGQNVTFRCDPISEHNRLYWYRQTLGQGPEFLTYFQNEAQLEKSRLLSDRFSAERPKGSFSTLEIQRTEQGDSAMYLCASSVTSNTEAFFGQGTRLTVV.

As regards this clonotype: One junction end does not reproduce the germline sequence, and a read error may be involved. The chain combines TRBV11-3 with TRBJ2-1; TRBD1 agrees at 8 bases. The CDR3 loop spans 15 amino acids. Germline loops: CDR1 SGHNT, CDR2 YENEEA. In DNA form, the CDR3 reads TGTGCCAGCAGCTCCGGACAGGGACCCTACAAAGAGCAGTTCTTC. Translation: CASSSGQGPYKEQFF.

This clonotype was recorded many times. The CDR3 spells CSALLPNPTDTQYF. In DNA, the CDR3 is TGCAGTGCTCTTCTCCCTAACCCAACAGATACGCAGTATTTT. The rearrangement joins TRBV20-1 to TRBJ2-3; D uncertain. The V and J ends lost 5 bases and 3 bases respectively, with 15 bases between them. The CDR3 has 14 residues. Germline CDR1 and CDR2: DFQATT and SNEGSKA (reference sequence).

This clonotype qualifies as medium-sized. The chain has TRBV15 and TRBJ1-5; D call uncertain. The ends were cut back, 0 bases at V and 5 bases at J, with 11 bases in the middle. CDR1 LNHNV and CDR2 YYDKDF come from the germline V gene (reference sequence). The CDR3 loop spans 15 amino acids. CDR3 nucleotides: TGTGCCACCAGCAGAGATCCGCAGGAGTATCAGCCCCAGCATTTT. It translates to CATSRDPQEYQPQHF.

This clonotype was observed at least ten times. The CDR3 protein is CATSDFIGTGELSSYNEQFF. The DNA of the CDR3 is TGTGCCACCAGTGATTTCATCGGGACAGGGGAGTTAAGCTCCTACAATGAGCAGTTCTTC. The chain uses TRBV24-1 and TRBJ2-1, with TRBD1 matching over 10 bases. The CDR3 is 20 residues long. Trimming at V came to 1 base and at J to 0 bases, leaving 11 bases not matched to a gene. The germline V gene encodes CDR1 KGHDR and CDR2 SFDVKD.

The J gene is TRBJ1-6, the V gene TRBV6-6; D remains unclear. Germline CDR1 is MNHNY and CDR2 is SVGAGI (reference sequence). The CDR3 has 13 amino acids. The V end was cut by 8 bases, the J end by 10 bases, with 15 bases between. The CDR3, as DNA: TGTGCCAGCTGTTCGAGCTTTCAATCACCCCTCCACTTT. This gives the protein CASCSSFQSPLHF.

This clonotype was found many times. The V call is TRBV28, the J call TRBJ2-7; D not resolved. The V end lost 4 bases, the J end lost 2 bases, and 18 bases lay between the germline ends. Per germline, CDR1 MDHEN and CDR2 SYDVKM. This CDR3 comprises 16 residues. CDR3 residues: CASSSPRYISPYEQYF. Written as DNA, the CDR3 is TGTGCCAGCAGTTCCCCCCGATATATTTCGCCCTACGAGCAGTACTTC.

In its sample, this clonotype was seen many times. V usage is TRBV2 and J usage is TRBJ2-5; D is unclear. CDR1 is SNHLY, CDR2 FYNNEI, per germline. The CDR3 contains 13 residues. Trimming took off 3 bases at V and 7 bases at J, with 12 bases between the two ends. This CDR3 is CASSELAVGTQYF. The CDR3 bases are TGTGCCAGCAGTGAGCTCGCCGTGGGGACCCAGTACTTC.

By sample fraction, this clonotype is medium-sized. V is TRBV6-6 and J is TRBJ1-5; the match to TRBD1 covers 7 bases. The germline V gene has CDR1 MNHNY and CDR2 SVGAGI (reference sequence). Unmatched junction bases numbered 10, after V lost 6 bases and J lost 11 bases. The CDR3 covers 13 residues. CDR3 protein: CASRATGSAAQHF. CDR3 bases: TGTGCCAGCAGAGCGACAGGGAGTGCGGCCCAGCATTTT.

This clonotype was recorded at least ten times. The conserved phenylalanine or tryptophan is not found at the CDR3 terminus, so this likely reflects a read error. The DNA is omitted, as the CDR3 cannot be located on it reliably, and the CDR3 follows TCRdb's listing. This chain links TRBV20-1 with TRBJ1-2. Looked up from germline, CDR1 is DFQATT and CDR2 is SNEGSKA (reference sequence). Including both end residues, the CDR3 is 9 amino acids long. CDR3 sequence reads: CSATPYRPT.

This clonotype was counted many times. This chain uses TRBV5-5 with TRBJ1-1; 10 bases are shared with TRBD1. The CDR3 is 14 residues long. CDR1 and CDR2 from the germline V gene are SGHKS and YYEKEE (reference sequence). J was trimmed by 8 bases and V by 4 bases; bases with no gene match: 8. CDR3 coding DNA: TGTGCCAGCAGCGCGTGGGACAGGGGCTCCGAAGCTTTCTTT. Translating gives CASSAWDRGSEAFF. Combining the CDR3 with reference TRBV5-5 and TRBJ1-1 gives the whole variable domain DAGVTQSPTHLIKTRGQQVTLRCSPISGHKSVSWYQQVLGQGPQFIFQYYEKEERGRGNFPDRFSARQFPNYSSELNVNALLLGDSALYLCASSAWDRGSEAFFGQGTRLTVV.

This clonotype came up many times. This rearrangement joins TRBV24-1 to TRBJ2-7; D call uncertain. CDR3 length: 15 amino acids. Trimming left V 5 bases short and J 3 bases short, with 16 bases between. Germline V lookup: CDR1 KGHDR, CDR2 SFDVKD. The CDR3 here is CATSARAPEDYEQYF. Written as DNA, the CDR3 is TGTGCCACCAGTGCCCGGGCCCCGGAAGACTACGAGCAGTACTTC.

This chain connects TRBV7-9 to TRBJ2-7, with 7 bases identical to TRBD1. Germline V lookup: CDR1 SEHNR, CDR2 FQNEAQ (reference sequence). The trim removed 5 bases at V and 5 bases at J, leaving 12 bases unmatched. The length of the CDR3 is 15 residues. CDR3 in amino acids: CASSQTGSARNEQYF. CDR3 nucleotide sequence: TGTGCCAGCAGCCAGACAGGGTCGGCGAGGAACGAGCAGTACTTC.

This clonotype was seen many times. The rearrangement links TRBV7-2 to TRBJ2-5; D is unclear. CDR1 and CDR2 from the germline V gene are SGHTA and FQGNSA. Trimming pared 3 bases from V and 5 bases from J, leaving 4 bases between. The CDR3 covers 11 residues. The CDR3 spells CASSLWETQYF. The CDR3 coding sequence is TGTGCCAGCAGCTTGTGGGAGACCCAGTACTTC.

The table lists this clonotype with many counts. The chain joins TRBV20-1 to TRBJ2-3; 12 bases match TRBD2. The CDR3 consists of 17 residues. The germline V gene has CDR1 DFQATT and CDR2 SNEGSKA (reference sequence). V was pared by 2 bases and J by 6 bases, with 12 bases of the junction left unmatched. The chain's CDR3 is CSARLAGGSPLEDTQYF. CDR3 bases: TGCAGTGCTAGACTAGCGGGGGGGTCCCCCCTCGAGGATACGCAGTATTTT.

This clonotype was picked up many times. The rearrangement joins TRBV20-1 to TRBJ2-7; no clear D. Germline-derived CDR1 and CDR2 are DFQATT and SNEGSKA (reference sequence). This CDR3 spans 14 amino acids. The V end lost 2 bases, the J end lost 4 bases, and 15 bases lay between the germline ends. CDR3 sequence reads: CSARFQWGNYEQYF. The DNA for the CDR3 is TGCAGTGCTAGATTCCAATGGGGTAATTACGAGCAGTACTTC.

This clonotype was detected a few times. V is TRBV7-7 and J is TRBJ2-1, with TRBD1 as a possible D gene (5 bases). This CDR3 has 13 amino acids. CDR1 is SSHAT and CDR2 is FNYEAQ in the germline V gene (reference sequence). CDR3 amino acids: CASSPTEYNEQFF. The DNA of the CDR3 is TGTGCTTCCTCCCCGACAGAATACAATGAGCAGTTCTTC.